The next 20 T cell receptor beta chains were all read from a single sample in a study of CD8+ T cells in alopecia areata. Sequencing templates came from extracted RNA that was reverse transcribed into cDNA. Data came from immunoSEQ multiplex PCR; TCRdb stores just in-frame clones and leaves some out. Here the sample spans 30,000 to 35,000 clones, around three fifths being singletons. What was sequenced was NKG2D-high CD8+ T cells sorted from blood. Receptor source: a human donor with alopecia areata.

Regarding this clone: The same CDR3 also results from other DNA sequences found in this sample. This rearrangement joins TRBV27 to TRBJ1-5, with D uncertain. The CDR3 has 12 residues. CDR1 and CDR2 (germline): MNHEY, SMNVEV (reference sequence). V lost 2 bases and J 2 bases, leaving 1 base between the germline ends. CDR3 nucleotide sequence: TGTGCCAGCAGTTTACGCAATCAGCCCCAGCATTTT. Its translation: CASSLRNQPQHF.

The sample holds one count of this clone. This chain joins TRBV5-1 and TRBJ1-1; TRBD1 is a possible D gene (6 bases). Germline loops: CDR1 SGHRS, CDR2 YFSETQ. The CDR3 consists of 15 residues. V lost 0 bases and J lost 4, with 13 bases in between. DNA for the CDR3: TGCGCCAGCAGCTTGGCATCGGGGGCAAGCACTGAAGCTTTCTTT. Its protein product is CASSLASGASTEAFF.

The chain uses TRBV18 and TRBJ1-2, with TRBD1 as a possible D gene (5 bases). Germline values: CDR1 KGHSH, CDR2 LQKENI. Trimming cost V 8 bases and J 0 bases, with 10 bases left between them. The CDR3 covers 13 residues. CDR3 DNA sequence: TGTGCCAGCCGGGACTATACTAACTATGGCTACACCTTC. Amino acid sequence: CASRDYTNYGYTF.

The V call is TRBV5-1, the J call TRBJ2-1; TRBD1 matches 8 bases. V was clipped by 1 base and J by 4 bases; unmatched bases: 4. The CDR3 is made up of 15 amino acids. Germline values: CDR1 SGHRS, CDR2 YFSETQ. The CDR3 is CASSLSRTGYNEQFF. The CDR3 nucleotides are TGCGCCAGCAGCTTGTCAAGGACAGGGTACAATGAGCAGTTCTTC.

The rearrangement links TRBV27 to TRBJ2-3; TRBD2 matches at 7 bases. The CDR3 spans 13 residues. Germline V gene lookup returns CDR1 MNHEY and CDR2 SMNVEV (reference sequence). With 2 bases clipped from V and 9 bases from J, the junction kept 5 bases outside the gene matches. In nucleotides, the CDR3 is TGTGCCAGCAGTTTAGCCCCGCGGGAGACGCAGTATTTT. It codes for CASSLAPRETQYF.

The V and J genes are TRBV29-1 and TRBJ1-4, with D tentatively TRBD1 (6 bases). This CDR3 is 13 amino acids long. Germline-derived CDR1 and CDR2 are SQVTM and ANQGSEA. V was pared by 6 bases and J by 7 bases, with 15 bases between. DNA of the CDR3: TGCAGCGTGAGGGGGTGGCTAGTTGAAAAACTGTTTTTT. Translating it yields CSVRGWLVEKLFF.

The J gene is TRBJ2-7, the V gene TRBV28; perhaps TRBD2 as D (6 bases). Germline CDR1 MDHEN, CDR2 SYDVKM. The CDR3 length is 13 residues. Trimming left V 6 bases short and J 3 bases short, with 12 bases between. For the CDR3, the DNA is TGTGCCAGCAGCAGGAGGGCGGACTACGAGCAGTACTTC. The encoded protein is CASSRRADYEQYF. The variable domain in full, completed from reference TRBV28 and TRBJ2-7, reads DVKVTQSSRYLVKRTGEKVFLECVQDMDHENMFWYRQDPGLGLRLIYFSYDVKMKEKGDIPEGYSVSREKKERFSLILESASTNQTSMYLCASSRRADYEQYFGPGTRLTVT.

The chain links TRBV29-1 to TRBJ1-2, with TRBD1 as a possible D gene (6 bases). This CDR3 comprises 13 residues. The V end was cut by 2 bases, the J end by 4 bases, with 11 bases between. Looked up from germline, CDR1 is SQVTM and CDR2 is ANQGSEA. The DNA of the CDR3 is TGCAGCGTTGAACAGGGGAACCTCTATGGCTACACCTTC. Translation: CSVEQGNLYGYTF.

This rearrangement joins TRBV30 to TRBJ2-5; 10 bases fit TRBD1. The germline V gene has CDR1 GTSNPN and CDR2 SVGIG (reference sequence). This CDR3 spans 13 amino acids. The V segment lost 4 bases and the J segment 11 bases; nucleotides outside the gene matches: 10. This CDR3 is CAWKDRGMKEQYF. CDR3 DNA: TGTGCCTGGAAGGACAGGGGGATGAAGGAGCAGTACTTC.

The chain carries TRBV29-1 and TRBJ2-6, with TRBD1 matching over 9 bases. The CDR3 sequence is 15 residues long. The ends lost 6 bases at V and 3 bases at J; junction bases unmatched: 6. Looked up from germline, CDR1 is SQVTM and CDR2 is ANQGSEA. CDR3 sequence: CSVEQGAVGANVLTF. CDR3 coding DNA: TGCAGCGTGGAACAGGGGGCGGTTGGGGCCAACGTCCTGACTTTC.

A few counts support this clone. CDR3: CSVRIRDGYTF. CDR3 bases: TGCAGCGTAAGGATAAGAGATGGCTACACCTTC. This chain links TRBV29-1 with TRBJ1-2; no reliable D call. Germline V gene lookup returns CDR1 SQVTM and CDR2 ANQGSEA. V gave up 6 bases and J gave up 6 bases, with 11 bases separating them. This CDR3 spans 11 amino acids.

The CDR3 sequence: CASTHAGYRPSSTDTQYF. The CDR3 DNA reads as TGTGCCAGCACCCACGCCGGTTACCGCCCTTCTAGCACAGATACGCAGTATTTT. The V and J genes are TRBV7-9 and TRBJ2-3, with D unresolved. Germline values: CDR1 SEHNR, CDR2 FQNEAQ (reference sequence). V was cut by 7 bases and J by 0 bases, with 23 bases left in between. The CDR3 is 18 residues long.

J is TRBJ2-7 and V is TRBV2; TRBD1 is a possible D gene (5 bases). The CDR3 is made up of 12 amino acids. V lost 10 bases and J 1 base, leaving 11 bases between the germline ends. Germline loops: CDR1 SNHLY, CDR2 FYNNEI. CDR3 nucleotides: TGTGCCACCGAGGACACTTCCTACGAGCAGTACTTC. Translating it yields CATEDTSYEQYF. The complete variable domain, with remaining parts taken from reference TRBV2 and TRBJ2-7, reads EPEVTQTPSHQVTQMGQEVILRCVPISNHLYFYWYRQILGQKVEFLVSFYNNEISEKSEIFDDQFSVERPDGSNFTLKIRSTKLEDSAMYFCATEDTSYEQYFGPGTRLTVT.

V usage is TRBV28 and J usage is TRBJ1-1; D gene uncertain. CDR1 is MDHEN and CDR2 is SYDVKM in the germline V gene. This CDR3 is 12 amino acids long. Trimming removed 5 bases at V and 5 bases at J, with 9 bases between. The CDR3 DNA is TGTGCCAGCAGTCGACACTTGACTGAAGCTTTCTTT. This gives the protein CASSRHLTEAFF.

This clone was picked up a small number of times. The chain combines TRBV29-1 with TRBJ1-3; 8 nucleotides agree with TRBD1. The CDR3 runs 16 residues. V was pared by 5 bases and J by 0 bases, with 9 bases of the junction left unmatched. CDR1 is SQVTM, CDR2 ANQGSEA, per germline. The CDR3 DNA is TGCAGCGTTCACTCCAGGGGGCCCAGCTCTGGAAACACCATATATTTT. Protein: CSVHSRGPSSGNTIYF. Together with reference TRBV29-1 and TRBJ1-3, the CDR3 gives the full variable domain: SAVISQKPSRDICQRGTSLTIQCQVDSQVTMMFWYRQQPGQSLTLIATANQGSEATYESGFVIDKFPISRPNLTFSTLTVSNMSPEDSSIYLCSVHSRGPSSGNTIYFGEGSWLTVV.

The CDR3 DNA reads TGCGCCAGCAGCGGGACTAGCGGGAGGGCCGGAGAGACCCAGTACTTC. This encodes CASSGTSGRAGETQYF. The chain recombines TRBV4-1 with TRBJ2-5; TRBD2 agrees at 16 bases. The trim removed 5 bases at V and 4 bases at J, leaving 4 bases unmatched. CDR3 length: 16 amino acids. The germline CDR1 and CDR2 sequences are MGHRA and YSYEKL.

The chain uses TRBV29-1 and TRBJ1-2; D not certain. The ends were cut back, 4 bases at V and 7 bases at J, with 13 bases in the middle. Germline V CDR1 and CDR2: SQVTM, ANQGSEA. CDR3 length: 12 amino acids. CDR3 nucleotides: TGCAGCGTTGTGATATGGACGGGTGGCTACACCTTC. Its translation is CSVVIWTGGYTF.

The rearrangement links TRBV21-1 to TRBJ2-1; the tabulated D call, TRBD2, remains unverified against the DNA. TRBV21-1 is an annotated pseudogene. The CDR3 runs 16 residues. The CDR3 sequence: CASSNPSASGNNEQFF. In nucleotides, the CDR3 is TGTGCCAGCAGCAATCCCAGCGCTAGCGGGAACAATGAGCAGTTCTTC.

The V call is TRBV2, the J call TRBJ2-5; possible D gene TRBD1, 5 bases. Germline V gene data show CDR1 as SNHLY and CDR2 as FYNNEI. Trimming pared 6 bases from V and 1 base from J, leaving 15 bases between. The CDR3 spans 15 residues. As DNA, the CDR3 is TGTGCCAGCAGGGTCCGTCCAGGGATCCAAGAGACCCAGTACTTC. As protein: CASRVRPGIQETQYF.

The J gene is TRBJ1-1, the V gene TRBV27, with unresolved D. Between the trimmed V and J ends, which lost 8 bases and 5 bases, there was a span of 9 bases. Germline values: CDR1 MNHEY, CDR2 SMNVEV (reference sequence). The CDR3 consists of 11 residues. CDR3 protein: CASGGWTEAFF. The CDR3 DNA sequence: TGTGCCAGCGGAGGGTGGACTGAAGCTTTCTTT.